This TCR beta chain was identified in a study of cytomegalovirus exposure and HLA in healthy donors. Here immunoSEQ multiplex PCR was the method, and the copy in TCRdb shows in-frame clones only, minus some. The sample lists over 250,000 clones, about 90% seen once, with roughly 1.2% in the top ten. This clonotype was obtained from a woman aged 25 to 39 in good health and CMV-seropositive. The sequenced sample consisted of PBMCs.

This CDR3 reads CASSQDGLAGRYEQFF. In DNA form, the CDR3 reads TGCGCCAGCAGCCAAGACGGACTAGCGGGGAGATATGAGCAGTTCTTC. The chain uses TRBV4-3 and TRBJ2-1; 12 nucleotides agree with TRBD2. The CDR3 runs to 16 residues. Germline CDR1 LGHNA, CDR2 YSLEER. V lost 0 bases to trimming and J lost 8 bases; unmatched junction nucleotides: 5.